This TCR beta chain emerged from a study of blood T cell repertoires in COVID-19. Data came from immunoSEQ multiplex PCR; TCRdb stores just in-frame clones and leaves some out. This sample has a few hundred thousand clones, with 75% to 85% found just once. With 9 bases clipped from V and 5 bases from J, the junction kept 13 bases outside the gene matches. The CDR3 spans 14 residues. Germline assignment: CDR1 MNHEY and CDR2 SMNVEV (reference sequence). This sequence joins TRBV27 and TRBJ2-7; 7 positions agree with TRBD1. The receptor's source is a woman in her 30s with COVID-19, enrolled during active disease. Material for sequencing was peripheral blood. Here the CDR3 reads CASRRYRGIHEQYF. The CDR3 DNA sequence: TGTGCCAGTCGAAGGTACAGGGGAATCCACGAGCAGTACTTC.